Given below is one T cell receptor (beta chain) in context. Trimming removed 1 base at V and 4 bases at J, with 8 bases between. The CDR3 has 14 amino acids. Per germline, CDR1 SGHTA and CDR2 FQGNSA. The sample comes from a study of cytomegalovirus exposure and HLA in healthy donors. A multiplex PCR was run with 60 Vbeta primers and 13 Jbeta primers. Only in-frame clones appear in the TCRdb table, and some are missing; sequencing was by immunoSEQ multiplex PCR. The sample includes about 170,000 clones, 75% to 90% of them seen just once. The sequence was collected from a male donor in good health and CMV-seronegative. The V call is TRBV7-2, the J call TRBJ2-4, with D perhaps matching TRBD1 (6 bases). The sample comprised PBMCs. The CDR3 sequence: CASSLGTDKNIQYF. The CDR3 DNA sequence: TGTGCCAGCAGCTTAGGGACAGATAAAAACATTCAGTACTTC.